Listed here are 25 T cell receptor beta chains from one sample, sequenced in a study of T cell repertoires and Cas9 in healthy adults. The repertoire was sequenced with immunoSEQ multiplex PCR; TCRdb's copy has only in-frame clones and lacks some. The sample includes almost 15,000 clones, 89% of them seen just once. Sequencing was performed on Tregs (CD4+, CD25+, CD127-, CD137-, CD154-) from PBMCs; culture status not recorded. Receptors originate from a human donor in good health.

By share of the sample, this clone is large. The CDR3 DNA reads TGTGCCAGCAGCCCCGGGACTAGCGGGGGGACGGATGAGCAGTTCTTC. This sequence encodes CASSPGTSGGTDEQFF. The genes are TRBV7-9 and TRBJ2-1, with 15 bases identical to TRBD2. Germline CDR1 SEHNR, CDR2 FQNEAQ (reference sequence). J lost 8 bases, V lost 5 bases, and 7 bases had no gene match. The CDR3 totals 16 residues.

The genes are TRBV25-1 and TRBJ1-2, with no clear D. V was cut by 8 bases and J by 4 bases, with 14 bases left in between. The CDR3 spans 13 residues. Germline V lookup: CDR1 MGHDK, CDR2 SYGVNS. CDR3 sequence: CASQGPGIYGYTF. CDR3 sequence (DNA): TGTGCCAGCCAAGGTCCGGGGATCTATGGCTACACCTTC.

This chain joins TRBV2 and TRBJ2-7, with D tentatively TRBD2 (7 bases). V dropped 4 bases and J dropped 5 bases, with 12 bases sitting between them. Germline loops: CDR1 SNHLY, CDR2 FYNNEI. The CDR3 totals 13 residues. CDR3 DNA: TGTGCCAGCAGTGGGGGGGGCCGGCACGAGCAGTACTTC. This codes for CASSGGGRHEQYF.

The V gene is TRBV19, the J gene TRBJ2-5, with 14 bases matching TRBD2. The V segment lost 5 bases and the J segment 4 bases; nucleotides outside the gene matches: 6. CDR3 size: 16 residues. Germline values: CDR1 LNHDA, CDR2 SQIVND (reference sequence). CDR3 amino acids: CASSQTSGGATETQYF. DNA of the CDR3: TGTGCCAGTAGTCAGACTAGCGGGGGGGCCACAGAGACCCAGTACTTC.

The CDR3 protein is CASSLRGYSYTGELFF. In DNA, the CDR3 is TGTGCCAGCAGCCTTCGAGGGTATAGTTACACCGGGGAGCTGTTTTTT. The chain is built from TRBV7-9 and TRBJ2-2, with TRBD2 as a possible D gene (5 bases). V was pared by 5 bases and J by 3 bases, with 16 bases between. Germline CDR1 is SEHNR and CDR2 is FQNEAQ (reference sequence). CDR3 size: 16 residues.

J is TRBJ1-3 and V is TRBV7-9; no clear D gene. Germline CDR1 SEHNR, CDR2 FQNEAQ (reference sequence). This CDR3 has 13 amino acids. V was shortened by 3 bases and J by 9 bases, with 12 bases between the two germline ends. The CDR3 spells CASSFPRRGTIYF. CDR3 nucleotides: TGTGCCAGCAGCTTCCCCCGGCGGGGCACCATATATTTT.

This clone was counted once. Written as DNA, the CDR3 is TGTGCCAGTAGTATAAACAGGGAGGGCACTGAAGCTTTCTTT. Its translation is CASSINREGTEAFF. The chain couples TRBV19 to TRBJ1-1; D is perhaps TRBD1 (6 bases). This CDR3 has 14 residues. The V and J ends lost 2 bases and 4 bases respectively, with 11 bases between them. Germline V gene data show CDR1 as LNHDA and CDR2 as SQIVND (reference sequence).

The rearrangement uses TRBV7-2 and TRBJ1-4; D call uncertain. The V and J ends lost 8 bases and 10 bases respectively, with 17 bases between them. Germline-derived CDR1 and CDR2 are SGHTA and FQGNSA. This CDR3 contains 13 residues. In DNA form, the CDR3 reads TGTGCCAGCGCAATTGTGTCGGGAGGAAAACTGTTTTTT. This sequence encodes CASAIVSGGKLFF.

V and J are TRBV2 and TRBJ1-2; the match to TRBD1 covers 10 bases. The germline V gene has CDR1 SNHLY and CDR2 FYNNEI. The CDR3 has 14 amino acids. After removal of 6 bases from V and 8 bases from J, the junction contained 9 bases not matched to a gene. The CDR3 DNA is TGTGCCAGCAGGACCCGACAGGGGGCCCTCGGCTACACCTTC. Encoded protein: CASRTRQGALGYTF.

A remark on this clone: At the DNA level, this CDR3 is encoded by other sequences in the same sample as well. The rearrangement links TRBV28 to TRBJ2-1; TRBD2 might be the D (5 bases). This CDR3 region has 14 residues. Germline V lookup: CDR1 MDHEN, CDR2 SYDVKM. V was shortened by 2 bases and J by 3 bases, with 8 bases between the two germline ends. For the CDR3, the DNA is TGTGCCAGCAGTTTAAGAGGAGGCTACAATGAGCAGTTCTTC. It encodes CASSLRGGYNEQFF.

The chain recombines TRBV18 with TRBJ1-4; no reliable D call. Germline V CDR1 and CDR2: KGHSH, LQKENI. Trimming removed 2 bases from V and 6 bases from J, with 22 bases in between. This CDR3 has 18 residues. The CDR3 nucleotides are TGTGCCAGCTCACCATACGGCCTACCGGGCGGTCGAGATGAAAAACTGTTTTTT. Encoded protein: CASSPYGLPGGRDEKLFF.

The V call is TRBV19, the J call TRBJ2-2; 11 bases are a match to TRBD1. Trimming took 4 bases from V and 4 from J; bases not matched to a gene: 2. The CDR3 spans 15 residues. Per germline, CDR1 LNHDA and CDR2 SQIVND (reference sequence). CDR3 amino acids: CASSTDRGPTGELFF. The CDR3 DNA is TGTGCCAGTAGTACGGACAGGGGGCCCACCGGGGAGCTGTTTTTT.

In DNA, the CDR3 is TGTGCCAGCAGCACCACCGCCCCCCTTGCGGGGGACTCTAATGAGCAGTTCTTC. This gives the protein CASSTTAPLAGDSNEQFF. V usage is TRBV5-5 and J usage is TRBJ2-1; the match to TRBD2 covers 7 bases. The CDR3 spans 18 residues. J was trimmed by 7 bases and V by 4 bases; bases with no gene match: 20. CDR1 is SGHKS and CDR2 is YYEKEE in the germline V gene (reference sequence).

V and J are TRBV6-5 and TRBJ2-4, with D possibly matching TRBD2 (5 bases). V shed 8 bases and J shed 1 base, with 15 bases lying between them. The CDR3 covers 15 residues. Germline V gene data show CDR1 as MNHEY and CDR2 as SVGAGI. The CDR3 DNA reads as TGTGCCAGCTGCCCCTCGTCGGGGGCCAAAAACATTCAGTACTTC. It codes for CASCPSSGAKNIQYF.

The chain employs TRBV20-1 and TRBJ1-1; D remains unclear. Trimming pared 8 bases from V and 5 bases from J, leaving 12 bases between. CDR1 and CDR2 from the germline V gene are DFQATT and SNEGSKA (reference sequence). The CDR3 is 11 amino acids. This CDR3 is CSLVPGTEAFF. Written as DNA, the CDR3 is TGCAGTTTGGTCCCCGGGACTGAAGCTTTCTTT.

This clone showed up just a few times. The chain is built from TRBV2 and TRBJ2-5; TRBD1 matches 7 bases. Germline CDR1 is SNHLY and CDR2 is FYNNEI. Trimming at V came to 6 bases and at J to 4 bases, leaving 11 bases not matched to a gene. The CDR3 is made up of 15 amino acids. The CDR3 protein is CASRLLRDSGETQYF. The CDR3 bases are TGTGCCAGCAGACTCCTCCGGGACAGTGGAGAGACCCAGTACTTC.

The rearrangement uses TRBV7-6 and TRBJ2-7; the match to TRBD1 covers 12 bases. The CDR3 consists of 15 residues. Germline assignment: CDR1 SGHVS and CDR2 FNYEAQ. Unmatched junction bases numbered 6, after V lost 5 bases and J lost 4 bases. The CDR3 protein is CASSPGTGGIYEQYF. CDR3 nucleotides: TGTGCCAGCAGCCCCGGGACAGGGGGCATTTACGAGCAGTACTTC.

This clone was seen once. The V call is TRBV6-1, the J call TRBJ1-2, with a tentative D call TRBD1 (6 bases). The V end lost 4 bases, the J end lost 0 bases, and 21 bases lay between the germline ends. Per the germline V gene, CDR1 is MNHNS and CDR2 is SASEGT. This CDR3 has 18 amino acids. In DNA, the CDR3 is TGTGCCAGCAGTGTGTCGCCCGGGGGGGCTCTGACTAACTATGGCTACACCTTC. Its translation is CASSVSPGGALTNYGYTF.

The genes are TRBV6-1 and TRBJ2-7; the D call may be TRBD1 or TRBD2 (5 bases each). Trimming took 11 bases from V and 7 from J, leaving 24 bases between them. Germline loops: CDR1 MNHNS, CDR2 SASEGT. The CDR3 sequence is 14 residues long. The CDR3 protein is CAARSSGTTGEQYF. In DNA, the CDR3 is TGTGCCGCCCGATCCTCCGGGACGACCGGGGAGCAGTACTTC.

CDR3 sequence reads: CASSYGLVANTGELFF. The CDR3 DNA reads TGTGCCAGCAGCTACGGACTAGTGGCAAACACCGGGGAGCTGTTTTTT. The J gene is TRBJ2-2, the V gene TRBV5-4; 7 bases line up with TRBD2. V was pared by 3 bases and J by 2 bases, with 7 bases of the junction left unmatched. The CDR3 is 16 residues long. Germline V gene lookup returns CDR1 SGHNT and CDR2 YYREEE (reference sequence).

This chain links TRBV28 with TRBJ1-4; D is ambiguous. The CDR3 covers 15 residues. V lost 6 bases, J lost 0 bases, and 11 bases lay in between. Germline lookup yields CDR1 MDHEN and CDR2 SYDVKM. CDR3: CASRVRKSTNEKLFF. CDR3 sequence (DNA): TGTGCCAGCAGGGTCAGAAAATCAACTAATGAAAAACTGTTTTTT.

The CDR3 region is CASSPLTGRGYGYTF. The DNA of the CDR3 is TGTGCCAGCAGCCCCCTGACGGGCCGGGGCTATGGCTACACCTTC. V usage is TRBV7-9 and J usage is TRBJ1-2, with D hard to call. The germline CDR1 and CDR2 sequences are SEHNR and FQNEAQ (reference sequence). CDR3 length: 15 amino acids. V lost 5 bases and J lost 4, with 17 bases in between.

In this sample, this clone turned up once. In nucleotides, the CDR3 is TGTGCCAGCAGCTTAGATGCGTATGGCTACACCTTC. Translating gives CASSLDAYGYTF. The chain employs TRBV11-2 and TRBJ1-2, with unresolved D. The CDR3 runs 12 residues. Germline V lookup: CDR1 SGHAT, CDR2 FQNNGV. V was cut by 0 bases and J by 5 bases, with 4 bases left in between.

The DNA for the CDR3 is TGTGCCAGCAGCTTAAGACTTATACCCTACAATGAGCAGTTCTTC. Protein product: CASSLRLIPYNEQFF. The chain combines TRBV7-9 with TRBJ2-1; D gene unclear. Trimming left V 2 bases short and J 2 bases short, with 10 bases between. The length of the CDR3 is 15 residues. The germline CDR1 and CDR2 sequences are SEHNR and FQNEAQ (reference sequence).

V is TRBV18 and J is TRBJ1-1, with no clear D. CDR3 length: 12 amino acids. Trimming removed 4 bases from V and 1 base from J, with 4 bases in between. Germline CDR1 is KGHSH and CDR2 is LQKENI. CDR3 DNA: TGTGCCAGCTCACAGGGGAACACTGAAGCTTTCTTT. Protein: CASSQGNTEAFF.